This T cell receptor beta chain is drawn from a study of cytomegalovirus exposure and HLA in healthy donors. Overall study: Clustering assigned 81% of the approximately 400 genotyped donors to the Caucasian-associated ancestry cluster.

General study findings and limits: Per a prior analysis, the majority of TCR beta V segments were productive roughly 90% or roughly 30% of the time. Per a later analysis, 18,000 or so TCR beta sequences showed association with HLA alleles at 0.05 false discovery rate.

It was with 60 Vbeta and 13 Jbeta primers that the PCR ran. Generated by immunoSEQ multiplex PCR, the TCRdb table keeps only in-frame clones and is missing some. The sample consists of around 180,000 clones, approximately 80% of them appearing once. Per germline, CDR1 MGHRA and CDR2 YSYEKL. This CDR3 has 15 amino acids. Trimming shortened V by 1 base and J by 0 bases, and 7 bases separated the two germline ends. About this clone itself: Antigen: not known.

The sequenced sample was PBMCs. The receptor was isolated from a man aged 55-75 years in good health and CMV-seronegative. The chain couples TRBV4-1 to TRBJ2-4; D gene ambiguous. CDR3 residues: CASSQGAVAKNIQYF. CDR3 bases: TGCGCCAGCAGCCAAGGGGCAGTAGCCAAAAACATTCAGTACTTC.